This entry describes one T cell receptor (beta chain). What it binds is unknown. After removal of 7 bases from V and 4 bases from J, the junction contained 3 bases not matched to a gene. The germline V gene has CDR1 MDHEN and CDR2 SYDVKM. The length of the CDR3 is 12 residues. This entry comes from a study of shared clonotypes between healthy human individuals. The genomic DNA of each subset was split evenly across several immunoSEQ plates. Repertoires were generated with immunoSEQ multiplex PCR, while TCRdb's copy carries only in-frame clones and drops some. Seen here are approximately 350,000 clones, about 96% observed once, and the top ten hold less than 0.35%. Study results and caveats: Rarefaction curves obtained for sorted subsets showed sequencing incomplete despite large depth. Sampling used blood alone; tissue repertoires probably differ.

The receptor was isolated from a man aged 25-45 years in good health. Sequencing was performed on memory CD8+ T cells sorted from blood. Subset meaning: CD45RO+ cells pooled with CCR7-negative TemRA cells. The chain links TRBV28 to TRBJ1-2; the match to TRBD1 covers 7 bases. In nucleotides, the CDR3 is TGTGCCAGCAACAGGGGTTCCTATGGCTACACCTTC. It specifies CASNRGSYGYTF.